The clone carrying this T cell receptor beta chain was counted between two and nine times. The target antigen is unknown. These data come from a study of cytomegalovirus exposure and HLA in healthy donors. Study findings and constraints: Rarity marked most TCR sequences, yet some public TCRs occurred in many donors. Earlier analysis looked at TCR beta V segments, and most were productive about 87% or about 30% of the time. The investigators catalogued 150 to 200 TCR beta chains as cytomegalovirus-associated. A reported reduction in N-insertions relative to the 666-donor mean was seen in an Asian-associated ancestry cluster in a later analysis.

The CDR3 runs to 12 residues. Germline CDR1 is MNHNY and CDR2 is SVGAGI (reference sequence). Trimming cost V 2 bases and J 8 bases, with 8 bases left between them. Primers for the PCR totalled 60 Vbeta and 13 Jbeta. Sequencing was performed with immunoSEQ multiplex PCR; in TCRdb, only in-frame clones are kept and a portion is missing. The sample includes 100,000 to 150,000 clones, 8.5% of them seen just once. The chain employs TRBV6-6 and TRBJ2-3, with D possibly matching TRBD2 (5 bases). The source is a man aged 40-55 years in good health and CMV-seronegative. Sequenced: PBMCs. CDR3 residues: CASSYGRGTQYF. The CDR3 DNA sequence: TGTGCCAGCAGTTACGGGAGAGGTACGCAGTATTTT.